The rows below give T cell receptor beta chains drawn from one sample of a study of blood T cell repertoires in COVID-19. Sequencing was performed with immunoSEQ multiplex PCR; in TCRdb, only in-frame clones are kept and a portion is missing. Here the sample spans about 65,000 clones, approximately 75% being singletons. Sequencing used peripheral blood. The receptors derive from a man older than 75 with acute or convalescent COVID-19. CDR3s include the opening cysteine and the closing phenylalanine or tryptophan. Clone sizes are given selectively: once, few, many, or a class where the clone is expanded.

CDR3aa: CASSPTGTFQETQYF
j_gene: TRBJ2-5
v_gene: TRBV19
abundance: NA

CDR3aa: CASRGDRLGGYTF
j_gene: TRBJ1-2
v_gene: TRBV2
abundance: NA

CDR3aa: CASSRDRGAYGYTF
j_gene: TRBJ1-2
v_gene: TRBV13
abundance: NA

CDR3aa: CASSYSQGSNYGYTF
j_gene: TRBJ1-2
v_gene: TRBV6-5
abundance: once

CDR3aa: CASSPAGNTDTQYF
j_gene: TRBJ2-3
v_gene: TRBV5-1
abundance: NA

CDR3aa: CASSQDARWNTEAFF
j_gene: TRBJ1-1
v_gene: TRBV4-1
abundance: few

CDR3aa: CASKGLSSYEQYF
j_gene: TRBJ2-7
v_gene: TRBV2
abundance: NA

CDR3aa: CASSPGAGDNEQFF
j_gene: TRBJ2-1
v_gene: TRBV18
abundance: NA

CDR3aa: CASSQAGGGTEAFF
j_gene: TRBJ1-1
v_gene: TRBV3-1/TRBV3-2
abundance: NA

CDR3aa: CASSLGTGGHNEQFF
j_gene: TRBJ2-1
v_gene: TRBV4-1
abundance: few

CDR3aa: CASSPGGGDTDEQFF
j_gene: TRBJ2-1
v_gene: TRBV18
abundance: NA

CDR3aa: CASSFRGVNTGELFF
j_gene: TRBJ2-2
v_gene: TRBV5-1
abundance: NA

CDR3aa: CASSPPGGYGTEAFF
j_gene: TRBJ1-1
v_gene: TRBV18
abundance: NA

CDR3aa: CASSTRTSGTDEQYF
j_gene: TRBJ2-7
v_gene: TRBV7-8
abundance: NA

CDR3aa: CASQPIFSSGGILDEQYF
j_gene: TRBJ2-7
v_gene: TRBV6-4
abundance: NA

CDR3aa: CASSPNIRDQEQYF
j_gene: TRBJ2-7
v_gene: TRBV18
abundance: NA

CDR3aa: CASSGQGPLANEKLFF
j_gene: TRBJ1-4
v_gene: TRBV6-1
abundance: NA

CDR3aa: CASSLRSGSLGTEAFF
j_gene: TRBJ1-1
v_gene: TRBV7-3
abundance: few

CDR3aa: CASSPWRTSGGDNEQFF
j_gene: TRBJ2-1
v_gene: TRBV7-9
abundance: NA

CDR3aa: CAIRRTEGGSPLHF
j_gene: TRBJ1-6
v_gene: TRBV10-3
abundance: NA

CDR3aa: CASSLEGLQGGNTEAFF
j_gene: TRBJ1-1
v_gene: TRBV11-3
abundance: NA

CDR3aa: CSVEPLLGQSYNEQFF
j_gene: TRBJ2-1
v_gene: TRBV29-1
abundance: NA

CDR3aa: CASSVQGRGNQPQHF
j_gene: TRBJ1-5
v_gene: TRBV19
abundance: NA

CDR3aa: CSVRLAGSTGELFF
j_gene: TRBJ2-2
v_gene: TRBV29-1
abundance: NA

CDR3aa: CASSLGAATDTQYF
j_gene: TRBJ2-3
v_gene: TRBV5-6
abundance: once

CDR3aa: CASSQGQGRGRETQYF
j_gene: TRBJ2-5
v_gene: TRBV4-1
abundance: NA

CDR3aa: CASSTDRGFLVETQYF
j_gene: TRBJ2-5
v_gene: TRBV2
abundance: few

CDR3aa: CASSRGEAGAYNEQFF
j_gene: TRBJ2-1
v_gene: TRBV11-3
abundance: NA

CDR3aa: CASSQVRGAYNEQFF
j_gene: TRBJ2-1
v_gene: TRBV3-1/TRBV3-2
abundance: NA

CDR3aa: CASSRGTDAEQYF
j_gene: TRBJ2-7
v_gene: TRBV6-6
abundance: NA

CDR3aa: CASSLAFSAGQGNTIYF
j_gene: TRBJ1-3
v_gene: TRBV5-1
abundance: once

CDR3aa: CAIPIPLAGGPETQYF
j_gene: TRBJ2-5
v_gene: TRBV7-9
abundance: NA

CDR3aa: CASSLGARGVNSPLHF
j_gene: TRBJ1-6
v_gene: TRBV5-1
abundance: NA

CDR3aa: CASRTGIGEQYF
j_gene: TRBJ2-7
v_gene: TRBV6-5
abundance: NA

CDR3aa: CARGRQHQNSPLHF
j_gene: TRBJ1-6
v_gene: TRBV12-5
abundance: once

CDR3aa: CASSIGTGSSYEQYF
j_gene: TRBJ2-7
v_gene: TRBV19
abundance: NA

CDR3aa: CASGWGDRDSYEQYF
j_gene: TRBJ2-7
v_gene: TRBV12-5
abundance: NA

CDR3aa: CSAGDHRAPAEKLFF
j_gene: TRBJ1-4
v_gene: TRBV20-1
abundance: NA

CDR3aa: CASSILAPNTGELFF
j_gene: TRBJ2-2
v_gene: TRBV19
abundance: NA

CDR3aa: CASSELSGTQYF
j_gene: TRBJ2-3
v_gene: TRBV6-1
abundance: NA

CDR3aa: CASSLSGDLRETQYF
j_gene: TRBJ2-5
v_gene: TRBV5-5
abundance: once

CDR3aa: CASRQGAGSGANVLTF
j_gene: TRBJ2-6
v_gene: TRBV2
abundance: few

CDR3aa: CASSPRAGQGAEAFF
j_gene: TRBJ1-1
v_gene: TRBV5-1
abundance: few

CDR3aa: CATSREEGDRGLGGYTF
j_gene: TRBJ1-2
v_gene: TRBV15
abundance: NA

CDR3aa: CASSPTERGYTF
j_gene: TRBJ1-2
v_gene: TRBV6-6
abundance: NA

CDR3aa: CASSLLGGPPTDTQYF
j_gene: TRBJ2-3
v_gene: TRBV27
abundance: NA

CDR3aa: CASSLQAGGETQYF
j_gene: TRBJ2-5
v_gene: TRBV27
abundance: once

CDR3aa: CASSLAGDRGYTF
j_gene: TRBJ1-2
v_gene: TRBV7-9
abundance: many

CDR3aa: CASSQDSGTKETQYF
j_gene: TRBJ2-5
v_gene: TRBV3-1/TRBV3-2
abundance: few

CDR3aa: CAWSKGQGESEPIYF
j_gene: TRBJ1-3
v_gene: TRBV30
abundance: few

CDR3aa: CAISQVGGSNYGYTF
j_gene: TRBJ1-2
v_gene: TRBV10-3
abundance: once

CDR3aa: CASSWGTPPYGYTF
j_gene: TRBJ1-2
v_gene: TRBV6-2/TRBV6-3
abundance: NA

CDR3aa: CASRGAGENTEAFF
j_gene: TRBJ1-1
v_gene: TRBV5-1
abundance: NA

CDR3aa: CASSYEAQPQHF
j_gene: TRBJ1-5
v_gene: TRBV6-6
abundance: NA

CDR3aa: CASSLMTGGSNTEAFF
j_gene: TRBJ1-1
v_gene: TRBV5-1
abundance: once

CDR3aa: CASSGQGFDEQYF
j_gene: TRBJ2-7
v_gene: TRBV11-2
abundance: NA

CDR3aa: CASPYTDEQYF
j_gene: TRBJ2-7
v_gene: TRBV10-1
abundance: NA

CDR3aa: CASSSRQANTEAFF
j_gene: TRBJ1-1
v_gene: TRBV6-5
abundance: NA

CDR3aa: CASSRTMNTEAFF
j_gene: TRBJ1-1
v_gene: TRBV10-1
abundance: once